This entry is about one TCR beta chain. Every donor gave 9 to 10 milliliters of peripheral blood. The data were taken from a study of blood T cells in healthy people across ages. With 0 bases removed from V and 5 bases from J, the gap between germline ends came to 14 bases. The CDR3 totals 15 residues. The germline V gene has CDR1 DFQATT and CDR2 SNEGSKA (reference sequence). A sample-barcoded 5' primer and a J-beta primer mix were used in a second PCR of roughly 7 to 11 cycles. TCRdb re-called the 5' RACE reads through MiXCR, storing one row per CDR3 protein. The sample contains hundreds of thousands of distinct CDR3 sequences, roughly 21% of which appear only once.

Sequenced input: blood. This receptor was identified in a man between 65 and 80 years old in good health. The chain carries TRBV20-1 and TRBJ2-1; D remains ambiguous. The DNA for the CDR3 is TGCAGTGCTAGAGACGATAGGGCAACCCACAATGAGCAGTTCTTC. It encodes CSARDDRATHNEQFF.